This TCR beta chain was sequenced during a study of identical twins (dated by TCRdb to the mid-2010s). Regarding the complete study: TCR alpha and beta repertoires from monozygotic twins, unrelated adults of various ages and cord blood were deep-sequenced to test whether fetal clonotypes persist. Replicate twin experiments were performed at different times using different library preparation protocols to rule out contamination.

The sample holds a few counts of this clonotype. Which antigen it targets is not known. No much larger clone is present one base from it, and per-base qualities are unavailable. V loses 0 bases, J loses 6 bases, and the germline ends lie 6 bases apart. The CDR3 numbers 14 residues from cysteine through phenylalanine. This entry keeps only the CDR3 DNA: 42 bases, framed from base 1. The germline V gene supplies CDR1 SGHVS and CDR2 FNYEAQ. Only healthy Caucasian donors were included. The twin cohort comprised three pairs of female monozygotic twins, all aged roughly 18 to 30 years. The RNA used for TCR libraries was isolated from peripheral blood mononuclear cells. General findings and caveats noted by the study authors: Conclusions relied on cross-sectional statistical analysis, since the same donors could not be followed over many years. A weaker excess of twin sharing was found in beta out-of-frame sequences because the signal-to-noise ratio was lowered by fewer shared sequences. Out-of-frame TCR alpha sequences shared between twins showed an excess of low generation-probability sequences compared with coincidental sharing between unrelated individuals. Abundant cord blood beta clonotypes had fewer insertions, young adult naive repertoires showed a similar but weaker trend, and memory repertoires showed no such trend. In monozygotic twins, out-of-frame TCR alpha sharing was systematically underestimated by recombination models, although the models agreed with sharing between unrelated individuals. Invariant T cells such as MAIT and iNKT could partly confound zero-insertion analyses, although diverse VJ usage argued against such confounding for most clonotypes.

The method was 5' RACE. The sample was run on an Illumina HiSeq 2000. Template switching introduced a universal primer binding site; the final cDNA contained a unique molecular identifier, enabling accurate counting of TCR cDNA molecules. Specific primers in the conserved constant-segment region were used to synthesize first-strand cDNA for TCR alpha and beta chains. Each cDNA library was double barcoded, with a SMART-Mk sample barcode plus Illumina barcodes, to control for contamination. TruSeq adapter sequences, together with Illumina sample barcodes, were added in two successive PCR steps. Sequencing of the TCR alpha and beta cDNA libraries was done on the Illumina HiSeq platform using custom primers. The paper's processing steps were these. Unique molecular identifiers were extracted from raw reads with MiGEC, and CDR3 positions were determined with MiXCR. For each individual, recombination models were inferred using an EM algorithm with the repgenHMM and IGoR tools. Shared clonotype analysis was performed with the tcR package in R, normalizing sharing by the product of cloneset sizes. Out-of-frame nonproductive sequences were analyzed to study raw recombination free of thymic and clonal selection effects. TCRdb passed the public sequencing reads through fastp at Q25 and MiXCR, retaining productive beta sequences. Duplicate CDR3 protein sequences are folded into a single record with the most common DNA and genes. The V and J calls here are based on TCRdb, not the publication. The sample table holds 750,000 to 950,000 distinct CDR3 sequences, of which around an eighth were seen once. The top ten hold 1.5% to 2% of the sample.

The sample was also linked to a second study, of yellow fever vaccine responses in identical twins. The second study reports: According to the authors, the vaccine-induced T cell response in identical twins seemed to be partly convergent and partly specific to each individual. In identical twins, the study followed T cell clones that responded to the vaccine with precision.

The source of this sequence is a woman aged 18-29 years in good health. The specimen sequenced was PBMCs. Here the chain combines TRBV7-6 and TRBJ1-6, with no confidently assigned D gene. The nucleotides read TGTGCCAGCAGCTTAGCGCAGAGTAATTCACCCCTCCACTTT. This translates into CASSLAQSNSPLHF. The CDR3 plus the reference TRBV7-6 and TRBJ1-6 genes for the other parts give the full variable domain: GAGVSQSPRYKVTKRGQDVALRCDPISGHVSLYWYRQALGQGPEFLTYFNYEAQQDKSGLPNDRFSAERPEGSISTLTIQRTEQRDSAMYRCASSLAQSNSPLHFGNGTRLTVT.